These 23 T cell receptor beta chains came from one sample sequenced in a study of glioma-infiltrating T cells after dendritic cell vaccination. Only in-frame clones appear in the TCRdb table, and some are missing; sequencing was by immunoSEQ multiplex PCR. The data contain tens of thousands of clones, about nine tenths of them singletons. Time point in this sample: after dendritic cell vaccination, including at tumor progression/relapse. This material consisted of blood, taken after dendritic cell vaccination. The receptors derive from a human donor with glioblastoma.

This chain links TRBV29-1 with TRBJ1-3; 8 bases line up with TRBD1. J gave up 4 bases and V 5 bases, and 7 bases lay outside the gene matches. Germline V lookup: CDR1 SQVTM, CDR2 ANQGSEA. This CDR3 comprises 14 residues. The CDR3 sequence: CSVLTGDGGNTIYF. The CDR3, as DNA: TGCAGCGTTCTGACAGGGGATGGAGGAAACACCATATATTTT.

The chain carries TRBV15 and TRBJ1-3, with D possibly being TRBD1 (6 bases). With 4 bases removed from V and 2 bases from J, the gap between germline ends came to 15 bases. Germline V gene sequence: CDR1 LNHNV, CDR2 YYDKDF (reference sequence). The CDR3 has 16 amino acids. In DNA, the CDR3 is TGTGCCACCAGCACTGCGGTGGGGGCTCCTGGAAACACCATATATTTT. Its protein product is CATSTAVGAPGNTIYF.

The CDR3 DNA sequence: TGTGCCAGCAGCAAAGCGCTTTACCAGCGGGAGTCGGACAATGAGCAGTTCTTC. Its translation: CASSKALYQRESDNEQFF. The chain is built from TRBV21-1 and TRBJ2-1; no check of the table's D call, TRBD2, against the DNA was made. TRBV21-1 has pseudogene status. The CDR3 loop spans 18 amino acids.

The rearrangement joins TRBV27 to TRBJ2-7, with TRBD1 matching 8 bases. The CDR3 consists of 14 residues. Germline values: CDR1 MNHEY, CDR2 SMNVEV (reference sequence). J gave up 5 bases and V 5 bases, and 8 bases lay outside the gene matches. CDR3 bases: TGTGCCAGCAGTCACTACAGGGGGTCCCACGAGCAGTACTTC. Encoded protein: CASSHYRGSHEQYF.

The chain carries TRBV4-2 and TRBJ2-7; D might be TRBD2 (5 bases). The germline gives CDR1 LGHNA, CDR2 YNFKEQ. The CDR3 is 13 residues long. The ends were cut back, 1 base at V and 6 bases at J, with 10 bases in the middle. The CDR3 DNA follows: TGTGCCAGCAGCCAAGTTGACGAGGGCGAGCAGTACTTC. This encodes CASSQVDEGEQYF.

This clone was seen just once. V usage is TRBV11-3 and J usage is TRBJ1-1, with D possibly matching TRBD1 (5 bases). CDR3 size: 15 residues. Germline CDR1 SGHNT, CDR2 YENEEA. V lost 0 bases and J lost 1, with 9 bases in between. The CDR3 loop reads CASSLERGRNTEAFF. DNA of the CDR3: TGTGCCAGCAGCTTAGAGCGGGGGAGGAACACTGAAGCTTTCTTT.

V usage is TRBV5-5 and J usage is TRBJ1-3; D perhaps matches TRBD1 (5 bases). This CDR3 spans 13 amino acids. Trimming took 0 bases from V and 4 from J, leaving 5 bases between them. The germline CDR1 and CDR2 sequences are SGHKS and YYEKEE (reference sequence). CDR3 sequence reads: CASSLEGGNTIYF. The CDR3 nucleotides are TGTGCCAGCAGCTTGGAGGGGGGAAACACCATATATTTT.

This clone has just one count. The chain uses TRBV6-5 and TRBJ1-1, with a tentative D call TRBD1 (5 bases). This CDR3 is built from 13 residues. CDR1 and CDR2 (germline): MNHEY, SVGAGI. Trimming cost V 7 bases and J 2 bases, with 11 bases left between them. As DNA, the CDR3 is TGTGCCAGCAACCGGGGGGGAAACACTGAAGCTTTCTTT. Amino acid sequence: CASNRGGNTEAFF.

This clone was seen more than once but under ten times. The chain recombines TRBV2 with TRBJ1-1, with 9 bases matching TRBD1. The CDR3 length is 12 residues. Germline values: CDR1 SNHLY, CDR2 FYNNEI. Trimming cost V 6 bases and J 5 bases; bases outside gene matches: 1. The CDR3 sequence: CASSGQGTEAFF. CDR3 bases: TGTGCCAGCAGCGGACAGGGGACTGAAGCTTTCTTT.

The J gene is TRBJ1-3, the V gene TRBV6-6; 7 nucleotides match TRBD1. CDR3 length: 16 residues. Trimming cost V 5 bases and J 3 bases; bases outside gene matches: 10. The germline V gene encodes CDR1 MNHNY and CDR2 SVGAGI (reference sequence). CDR3 amino acids: CASSPGGKNFGNTIYF. CDR3 nucleotides: TGTGCCAGCAGTCCAGGGGGGAAAAACTTTGGAAACACCATATATTTT.

V and J are TRBV11-3 and TRBJ2-1, with D maybe TRBD2 (5 bases). CDR1 is SGHNT and CDR2 is YENEEA in the germline V gene. V was pared by 7 bases and J by 6 bases, with 16 bases between. CDR3 length equals 14 residues. In DNA form, the CDR3 reads TGTGCCAGCACCGCCGGGCTAGCTCGCAATGAGCAGTTCTTC. It specifies CASTAGLARNEQFF.

V gene TRBV27 combines with J gene TRBJ1-3; D remains ambiguous. This CDR3 contains 13 residues. The V gene's germline CDR1 is MNHEY and CDR2 SMNVEV (reference sequence). With 4 bases removed from V and 2 bases from J, the gap between germline ends came to 6 bases. CDR3 sequence: CASSSLAGNTIYF. The CDR3 DNA is TGTGCCAGCAGTTCTTTAGCTGGAAACACCATATATTTT.

The chain employs TRBV25-1 and TRBJ1-1; a possible D gene is TRBD1 (6 bases). V was pared by 4 bases and J by 0 bases, with 12 bases between. Germline assignment: CDR1 MGHDK and CDR2 SYGVNS. This CDR3 contains 15 residues. The CDR3 DNA is TGTGCCAGCAGTGCCTTGAGACAGGTGAACACTGAAGCTTTCTTT. Its protein is CASSALRQVNTEAFF.

This sequence joins TRBV5-1 and TRBJ2-1, with D perhaps TRBD1 (6 bases). Germline assignment: CDR1 SGHRS and CDR2 YFSETQ. V shed 2 bases and J shed 9 bases, with 18 bases lying between them. The CDR3 spans 15 residues. This CDR3 reads CASSLTGRGVGEQFF. In DNA form, the CDR3 reads TGCGCCAGCAGCTTAACAGGGAGAGGGGTCGGTGAGCAGTTCTTC.

V usage is TRBV4-1 and J usage is TRBJ2-7; 8 nucleotides align to TRBD1. The V gene's germline CDR1 is MGHRA and CDR2 YSYEKL. CDR3 length: 16 amino acids. The junction had 5 bases not matched to a gene; V was cut back by 1 base and J by 0 bases. CDR3 sequence: CASSQGTDRVSYEQYF. CDR3 bases: TGCGCCAGCAGCCAAGGGACGGACAGGGTCTCCTACGAGCAGTACTTC.

The V gene is TRBV5-6, the J gene TRBJ1-5; D is unresolved. V shed 1 base and J shed 0 bases, with 8 bases lying between them. Germline CDR1 reads SGHDT; CDR2 reads YYEEEE. CDR3 size: 15 residues. Here the CDR3 reads CASSLYSNSNQPQHF. The CDR3, as DNA: TGTGCCAGCAGCTTGTACAGTAATAGCAATCAGCCCCAGCATTTT.

This sequence joins TRBV5-1 and TRBJ1-1, with 10 bases that match TRBD1. The length of the CDR3 is 15 residues. V was pared by 4 bases and J by 4 bases, with 7 bases of the junction left unmatched. Germline V gene lookup returns CDR1 SGHRS and CDR2 YFSETQ. CDR3 sequence (DNA): TGCGCCAGCAGCAGCCAGACAGGGGGCATCACTGAAGCTTTCTTT. The encoded protein is CASSSQTGGITEAFF.

V gene TRBV7-8 combines with J gene TRBJ1-1; 8 bases line up with TRBD1. V lost 5 bases and J lost 5; bases outside the gene matches: 10. This CDR3 comprises 15 residues. Germline V lookup: CDR1 SGHVS, CDR2 FQNEAQ. This CDR3 reads CASSRGTGVMTEAFF. The CDR3 DNA reads as TGTGCCAGCAGCCGTGGGACAGGTGTGATGACTGAAGCTTTCTTT.

The chain combines TRBV6-1 with TRBJ2-6; D unclear. The CDR3 has 16 amino acids. Germline CDR1 reads MNHNS; CDR2 reads SASEGT. With 2 bases removed from V and 2 bases from J, the gap between germline ends came to 10 bases. DNA for the CDR3: TGTGCCAGCAGTGAAATCCTACCCCCTGGGGCCAACGTCCTGACTTTC. Translating it yields CASSEILPPGANVLTF.

The CDR3 region is CASSLRQVSGNTIYF. The CDR3 coding sequence is TGTGCCAGCAGCCTACGACAGGTCTCTGGAAACACCATATATTTT. V is TRBV9 and J is TRBJ1-3; D is perhaps TRBD1 (6 bases). CDR3 length equals 15 residues. Deletions cut 4 bases from V and 0 bases from J, with 11 bases between. Per germline, CDR1 SGDLS and CDR2 YYNGEE.

The chain combines TRBV7-2 with TRBJ1-1; 11 bases match TRBD1. The CDR3 sequence is 15 residues long. From germline, CDR1 is SGHTA and CDR2 FQGNSA. V shed 5 bases, J shed 7 bases, and the junction held 9 bases outside the gene matches. The CDR3 loop reads CASSILGQGADEAFF. In nucleotides, the CDR3 is TGTGCCAGCAGCATCCTCGGACAGGGGGCTGATGAAGCTTTCTTT.

V gene TRBV7-2 combines with J gene TRBJ1-6; 9 bases align to TRBD1. The junction had 12 bases not matched to a gene; V was cut back by 1 base and J by 11 bases. Germline CDR1 is SGHTA and CDR2 is FQGNSA. CDR3 length equals 17 residues. For the CDR3, the DNA is TGTGCCAGCAGCTTAGGGGGGTTCGGGACAGGGTTGGCACCCCTCCACTTT. This codes for CASSLGGFGTGLAPLHF.

On this clone: Other DNA variants within this sample encode the same CDR3. In DNA form, the CDR3 reads TGCGCCAGCAGCTTGGGTTCCACTGGGGCCAACGTCCTGACTTTC. Translation: CASSLGSTGANVLTF. This rearrangement joins TRBV5-1 to TRBJ2-6, with no clear D. CDR1 and CDR2 (germline): SGHRS, YFSETQ. CDR3 length equals 15 residues. The ends were cut back, 0 bases at V and 2 bases at J, with 6 bases in the middle.